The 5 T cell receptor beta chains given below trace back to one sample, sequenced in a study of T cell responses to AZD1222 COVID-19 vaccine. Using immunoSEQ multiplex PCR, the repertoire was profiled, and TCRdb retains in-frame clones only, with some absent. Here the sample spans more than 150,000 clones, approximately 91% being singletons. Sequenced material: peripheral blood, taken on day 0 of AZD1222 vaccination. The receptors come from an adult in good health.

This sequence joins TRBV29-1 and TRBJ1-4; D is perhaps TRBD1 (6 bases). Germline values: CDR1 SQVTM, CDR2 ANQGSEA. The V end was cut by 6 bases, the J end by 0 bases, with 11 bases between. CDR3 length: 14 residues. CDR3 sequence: CSVRGSATNEKLFF. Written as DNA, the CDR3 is TGCAGCGTGAGGGGGAGTGCAACTAATGAAAAACTGTTTTTT.

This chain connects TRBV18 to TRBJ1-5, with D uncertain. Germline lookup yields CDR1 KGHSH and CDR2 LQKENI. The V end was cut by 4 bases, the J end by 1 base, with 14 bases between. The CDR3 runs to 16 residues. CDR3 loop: CASSLLGVPSNQPQHF. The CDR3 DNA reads TGTGCCAGCTCACTTCTCGGGGTTCCCAGCAATCAGCCCCAGCATTTT.

The CDR3 DNA reads TGCAGCGTTTACAGGGGTTACGAGCAGTACTTC. Protein sequence: CSVYRGYEQYF. The gene calls are TRBV29-1 and TRBJ2-7, with 7 bases lining up with TRBD1. CDR1 SQVTM and CDR2 ANQGSEA come from the germline V gene. CDR3 length equals 11 residues. J gave up 4 bases and V 5 bases, and 2 bases lay outside the gene matches.

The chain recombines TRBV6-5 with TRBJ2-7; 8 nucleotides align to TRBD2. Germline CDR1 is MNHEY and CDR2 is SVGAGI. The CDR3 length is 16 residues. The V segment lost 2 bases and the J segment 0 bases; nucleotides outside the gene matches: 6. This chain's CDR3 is CASSYLTSGSSYEQYF. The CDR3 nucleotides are TGTGCCAGCAGTTACCTTACTAGCGGAAGCTCCTACGAGCAGTACTTC.

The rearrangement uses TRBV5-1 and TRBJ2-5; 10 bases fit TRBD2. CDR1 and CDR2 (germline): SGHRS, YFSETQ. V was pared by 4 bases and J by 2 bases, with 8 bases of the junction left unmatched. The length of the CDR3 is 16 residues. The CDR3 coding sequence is TGCGCCAGCAGCGGGATCACTAGCGGGAAACAAGAGACCCAGTACTTC. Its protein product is CASSGITSGKQETQYF.